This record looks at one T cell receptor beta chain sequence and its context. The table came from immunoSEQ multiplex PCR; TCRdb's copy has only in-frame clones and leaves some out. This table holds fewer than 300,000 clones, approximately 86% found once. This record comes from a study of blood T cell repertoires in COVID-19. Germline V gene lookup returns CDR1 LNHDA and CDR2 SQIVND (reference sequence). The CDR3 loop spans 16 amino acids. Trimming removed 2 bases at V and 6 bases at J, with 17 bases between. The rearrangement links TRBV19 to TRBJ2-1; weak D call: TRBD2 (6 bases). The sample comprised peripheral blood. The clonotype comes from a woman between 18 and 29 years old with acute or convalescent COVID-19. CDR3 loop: CASSISPGVLGNEQFF. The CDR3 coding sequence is TGTGCCAGTAGTATATCCCCGGGAGTCCTGGGCAATGAGCAGTTCTTC.